This TCR beta chain was sequenced for a study of immune evolution from preneoplasia to lung adenocarcinoma (dated by TCRdb to about 2021). About the investigation overall: HLA loss of heterozygosity was found in approximately 7% of AIS, under 16% of MIA and less than 35% of ADC lesions, and in no AAH lesions. Resected precursor lesions (AAH, AIS, MIA) and invasive adenocarcinomas were compared against paired morphologically normal lung tissue. Class I HLA alleles were inferred from exome data with POLYSOLVER, and allele-specific HLA loss was detected with LOHHLA. The immune data were combined with whole exome sequencing and methylation data from the same cohort of nodules. TCR sequencing data were obtained from 51 patients. The study profiled immune contexture across lung adenocarcinoma precursors and invasive adenocarcinoma using immune gene expression, TCR sequencing and multiplex immunofluorescence. It was reported in the study that 105 samples were used for TCR sequencing. Sample size was determined by specimen availability and not by a prior power calculation. The overall cohort was made up of around 57 patients with pulmonary nodules who had surgical resection. General conclusions and limits of the study: The findings reflected association rather than direct causation, and larger cohorts with long-term follow-up and longitudinal biopsies were considered necessary. Because all patients were from Japan and China, applicability to Western populations was uncertain. Clonality was highest in normal lung, while later-stage lesions appeared to have lower clonality but higher T cell density and diversity. Top T cell clone frequencies were highest in normal lung and appeared to decrease progressively from AAH through AIS, MIA and invasive adenocarcinoma. KRAS-mutant nodules showed the highest T cell clonality compared with EGFR-mutant or double wild-type lesions.

Between the mid-2010s and the late 2010s, the patients underwent resection in either Japan or China. The histologic diagnosis of each case was independently confirmed on H&E slides by two lung cancer pathologists. Premalignant or tumor cells were enriched for nucleic acid extraction by macro-dissection performed after pathologic assessment. FFPE tissue was used for DNA isolation with the AllPrep DNA/RNA FFPE Kit. Using the immunoSEQ hsTCRbeta Kit, TCR beta CDR3 regions were sequenced from DNA. Processing in the source paper ran as follows. The ImmunoSEQ Analyzer was used to analyse the TCR sequencing data. T cell clonality was calculated on productive rearrangements as 1 minus Pielou's evenness. The inverse Simpson index, applied to productive templates, was used to measure T cell diversity. T cell density was defined as TCR beta template counts normalized to usable DNA, with usable DNA estimated by amplifying and sequencing housekeeping genes. TCR metrics were compared across histologic stages using two-sided Kruskal-Wallis tests. Entries here come from immuneACCESS through TCRdb and include only in-frame sequences with V and J called. Some clones fail to appear in such tables; in the studies checked, an unresolved V gene covers under half of the shortfall, and the cause of the remainder is unknown. V and J calls and clone size are those listed in that table; D and trimming were worked out from the DNA. This sample lists 12,000 to 15,000 clones; 65% to 90% were detected once. The biggest ten clones account for about 2.6% of the sample.

As regards this clone: What antigen it recognizes has not been identified. The sample holds no much larger clone one base away, and base qualities are not on file.

The CDR3 contains 14 residues, cysteine and phenylalanine counted. This entry keeps only the CDR3 DNA: 42 bases, framed from base 1. CDR1 and CDR2 are drawn from the germline V gene: SNHLY, FYNNEI. Deletion took 6 bases off V and 8 bases off J, with a span of 19 bases between the germline ends. Sequencing was carried out using FFPE lung adenocarcinoma in situ tissue. Per the publication, the cell subset or site label means: preinvasive adenocarcinoma in situ (AIS). This receptor was obtained from a donor older than 65 with lung adenocarcinoma. Recombination linked TRBV2 to TRBJ1-1; the D gene cannot be named for sure. Read as DNA, the sequence is TGTGCCAGCAGCCCGGGGAGGGTGGTGACGGAAGCTTTCTTT. The encoded protein is CASSPGRVVTEAFF.